A selection of T cell receptor beta chains follows, all from one sample in a study of control samples from healthy donors and cancer patients. This table comes from immunoSEQ multiplex PCR, and its TCRdb copy is limited to in-frame clones, with some not included. The sample holds around 120,000 clones, 70% to 90% seen once. The sequenced sample was blood. These receptor sequences come from a man aged 40-49 years in good health. Each CDR3 is given with its conserved first and last residue. Each record gives: J gene, D gene, V gene, clone size, CDR3 DNA, CDR3 protein. A D gene is named only where the DNA matches it firmly. Not all rows give a size; the values are once, few, many and, for expanded clones, a class.

J: TRBJ1-2
D: TRBD1
V: TRBV19
size: -
DNA: TGTGCCAGTAGGGGCAGGGGGCAGGAGGACTATGGCTACACCTTC
CDR3: CASRGRGQEDYGYTF

J: TRBJ2-3
D: -
V: TRBV6-2/TRBV6-3
size: -
DNA: TGTGCCAGCAGTTACTCCGGGGACACAGATACGCAGTATTTT
CDR3: CASSYSGDTDTQYF

J: TRBJ2-1
D: -
V: TRBV24-1
size: -
DNA: TGTGCCACCAGTGATTTGAAATCGGCGGACTTCGATGAGCAGTTCTTC
CDR3: CATSDLKSADFDEQFF

J: TRBJ1-1
D: -
V: TRBV19
size: once
DNA: TGTGCCAGTAGTATGGGACCGAAAGGTACTGAAGCTTTCTTT
CDR3: CASSMGPKGTEAFF

J: TRBJ1-2
D: -
V: TRBV5-6
size: -
DNA: TGTGCCAGCAGCTTGGGGTATGGCTACACCTTC
CDR3: CASSLGYGYTF

J: TRBJ1-6
D: TRBD1
V: TRBV6-4
size: -
DNA: TGTGCCAACCCGCCCGACAGGGATGGGAATTCACCCCTCCACTTT
CDR3: CANPPDRDGNSPLHF

J: TRBJ2-7
D: -
V: TRBV9
size: -
DNA: TGTGCCAGCAGCCCTCGATTGGGGGATGGCGAGCAGTACTTC
CDR3: CASSPRLGDGEQYF

J: TRBJ1-5
D: TRBD1
V: TRBV5-6
size: -
DNA: TGTGCCAGCAGCCCAGGGACAGCCAATAGCAATCAGCCCCAGCATTTT
CDR3: CASSPGTANSNQPQHF

J: TRBJ1-2
D: TRBD1
V: TRBV3-1/TRBV3-2
size: -
DNA: TGTGCCAGCAGCCAAGATCTGGTCAGGGGGGGCTACACCTTC
CDR3: CASSQDLVRGGYTF

J: TRBJ1-2
D: -
V: TRBV28
size: -
DNA: TGTGCCAGCGAGAAGGGAGGATCGTCTGGCTACACCTTC
CDR3: CASEKGGSSGYTF

J: TRBJ1-5
D: -
V: TRBV19
size: few
DNA: TGTGCCAGTAGAAACAGGGAGCAGCCCCAGCATTTT
CDR3: CASRNREQPQHF

J: TRBJ1-5
D: -
V: TRBV30
size: -
DNA: TGTGCCTGGAGTGTAGGTAATATGCTCGGGCCCCAGCATTTT
CDR3: CAWSVGNMLGPQHF

J: TRBJ1-1
D: -
V: TRBV10-2
size: -
DNA: TGCGCCACCTCTATGAACACTGAAGCTTTCTTT
CDR3: CATSMNTEAFF

J: TRBJ2-6
D: -
V: TRBV5-6
size: -
DNA: TGTGCCAGCAGCTTGGACAGGTCTTCCGGGGCCAACGTCCTGACTTTC
CDR3: CASSLDRSSGANVLTF

J: TRBJ2-1
D: -
V: TRBV9
size: -
DNA: TGTGCCAGCAGCGTGGGGACAACTTACAATGAGCAGTTCTTC
CDR3: CASSVGTTYNEQFF

J: TRBJ1-5
D: TRBD1
V: TRBV30
size: -
DNA: TGTGCCTGGAGTGTACTAGGGACAGGGGGCAATCAGCCCCAGCATTTT
CDR3: CAWSVLGTGGNQPQHF

J: TRBJ1-1
D: -
V: TRBV15
size: -
DNA: TGTGCCACCAGCAGATCTATTAACACTGAAGCTTTCTTT
CDR3: CATSRSINTEAFF

J: TRBJ1-2
D: -
V: TRBV5-1
size: -
DNA: TGCGCCAGCAGCTTGGTGGCAGATAAAGGGTATGGCTACACCTTC
CDR3: CASSLVADKGYGYTF

J: TRBJ2-7
D: -
V: TRBV7-9
size: -
DNA: TGTGCCAGCAGCTTCCTAGACATGTTAGGAGTCTACGAGCAGTACTTC
CDR3: CASSFLDMLGVYEQYF

J: TRBJ2-2
D: -
V: TRBV5-4
size: -
DNA: TGTGCCAGCAGCTTGGTAGGGGGGGCCACCGGGGAGCTGTTTTTT
CDR3: CASSLVGGATGELFF

J: TRBJ1-2
D: -
V: TRBV9
size: -
DNA: TGTGCCAGCAGCCAAACTTACACGGCGGGTGGCTACACCTTC
CDR3: CASSQTYTAGGYTF

J: TRBJ1-1
D: -
V: TRBV6-5
size: -
DNA: TGTGCCAGCAGGGCCGGGACAACGAACACTGAAGCTTTCTTT
CDR3: CASRAGTTNTEAFF

J: TRBJ1-2
D: TRBD1
V: TRBV19
size: -
DNA: TGTGCCAGTAGTATTCGAGACAGGGTAAGCGGCTACACCTTC
CDR3: CASSIRDRVSGYTF

J: TRBJ1-5
D: -
V: TRBV3-1/TRBV3-2
size: -
DNA: TGTGCCAGCAGCCAAGAGAGGGATGGGAATCAGCCCCAGCATTTT
CDR3: CASSQERDGNQPQHF

J: TRBJ1-1
D: TRBD1
V: TRBV5-4
size: -
DNA: TGTGCCAGCAGCTCGGGACAGGGCCGTATCACTGAAGCTTTCTTT
CDR3: CASSSGQGRITEAFF

J: TRBJ1-5
D: -
V: TRBV6-5
size: -
DNA: TGTGCCAGCAGCCAAGATCAGCCCCAGCATTTT
CDR3: CASSQDQPQHF

J: TRBJ2-3
D: TRBD2
V: TRBV11-3
size: -
DNA: TGTGCCAGCAGCTTAGAGGGGGGGTGGGGCACAGATACGCAGTATTTT
CDR3: CASSLEGGWGTDTQYF

J: TRBJ2-4
D: TRBD1
V: TRBV18
size: -
DNA: TGTGCCAGCTCATCGGACAGGGTAAACATTCAGTACTTC
CDR3: CASSSDRVNIQYF

J: TRBJ2-1
D: TRBD2
V: TRBV5-7
size: -
DNA: TGTGCCAGCAGCTCCGCTAGCGGCAATCCCGAGGGGTATTGCCATGAGCAGTTCTTC
CDR3: CASSSASGNPEGYCHEQFF

J: TRBJ2-1
D: -
V: TRBV10-2
size: -
DNA: TGCGCCAGCACCGAGGGATTTAGATTCTACAATGAGCAGTTCTTC
CDR3: CASTEGFRFYNEQFF

J: TRBJ1-6
D: -
V: TRBV6-4
size: -
DNA: TGTGCCAGCAGTGAAGGGAATTCACCCCTCCACTTT
CDR3: CASSEGNSPLHF

J: TRBJ1-5
D: -
V: TRBV4-1
size: -
DNA: TGCGCCAGCAGCACGACAGGCCATAATCAGCCCCAGCATTTT
CDR3: CASSTTGHNQPQHF

J: TRBJ1-4
D: -
V: TRBV3-1/TRBV3-2
size: -
DNA: TGTGCCAGCAGAGCCACGGGGGGGTCTAATGAAAAACTGTTTTTT
CDR3: CASRATGGSNEKLFF

J: TRBJ1-3
D: TRBD1
V: TRBV7-8
size: -
DNA: TGTGCCAGCAGCTCCAACAGGGGGGCCGGAAACACCATATATTTT
CDR3: CASSSNRGAGNTIYF

J: TRBJ1-5
D: -
V: TRBV3-1/TRBV3-2
size: -
DNA: TGTGCCAGCAGCCAGGGGGCCGGCAATCAGCCCCAGCATTTT
CDR3: CASSQGAGNQPQHF

J: TRBJ1-1
D: -
V: TRBV30
size: -
DNA: TGTGCCTGGGCTAGACAGTTGATGAACACTGAAGCTTTCTTT
CDR3: CAWARQLMNTEAFF

J: TRBJ2-5
D: -
V: TRBV9
size: -
DNA: TGTGCCAGCAGCGTAGACCAGGGACTCCAAGAGACCCAGTACTTC
CDR3: CASSVDQGLQETQYF

J: TRBJ1-1
D: -
V: TRBV9
size: -
DNA: TGTGCCAGCAGCGCACCGGCAGGGCCGAACACTGAAGCTTTCTTT
CDR3: CASSAPAGPNTEAFF

J: TRBJ1-2
D: -
V: TRBV24-1
size: -
DNA: TGTGCCACCAGTTCACCGGAGGGGGGCGGCTATGGCTACACCTTC
CDR3: CATSSPEGGGYGYTF

J: TRBJ2-5
D: -
V: TRBV13
size: -
DNA: TGTGCCAGCAGCTGGGGGGGCCGTGGCGGTCGCCTAGGGACCCAGTACTTC
CDR3: CASSWGGRGGRLGTQYF

J: TRBJ2-1
D: -
V: TRBV2
size: -
DNA: TGTGCCGGGGCGATGGGCTACAATGAGCAGTTCTTC
CDR3: CAGAMGYNEQFF

J: TRBJ1-1
D: -
V: TRBV14
size: many
DNA: TGTGCCAGCAGCCAAGAAGGGTGGAAGGCGAACACTGAAGCTTTCTTT
CDR3: CASSQEGWKANTEAFF

J: TRBJ2-2
D: -
V: TRBV7-9
size: -
DNA: TGTGCCAGCAGCTCGACCGGGACACGCGGGGCCGGGGAGCTGTTTTTT
CDR3: CASSSTGTRGAGELFF

J: TRBJ1-2
D: -
V: TRBV5-1
size: -
DNA: TGCGCCAGCAGCTTCGAAACGGCTAACTATGGCTACACCTTC
CDR3: CASSFETANYGYTF

J: TRBJ2-1
D: TRBD1
V: TRBV12-3/TRBV12-4
size: -
DNA: TGTGCCAGCAGCACCGGGACAGGCAATGAGCAGTTCTTC
CDR3: CASSTGTGNEQFF

J: TRBJ2-3
D: TRBD2
V: TRBV7-9
size: -
DNA: TGTGCCAGCAGCTTGACTAGCGGGAGGTCAGATACGCAGTATTTT
CDR3: CASSLTSGRSDTQYF

J: TRBJ1-5
D: -
V: TRBV7-2
size: -
DNA: TGTGCCAGCAGTCTCCAGGGGAATCAGCCCCAGCATTTT
CDR3: CASSLQGNQPQHF

J: TRBJ1-4
D: -
V: TRBV19
size: once
DNA: TGTGCCAGTAGTATTGGAGGGAGGGAAGAAAAACTGTTTTTT
CDR3: CASSIGGREEKLFF

J: TRBJ2-3
D: -
V: TRBV30
size: -
DNA: TGTGCCTGGAACAGGGCCACAGATACGCAGTATTTT
CDR3: CAWNRATDTQYF

J: TRBJ2-3
D: TRBD2
V: TRBV14
size: -
DNA: TGTGCCAGCAGCACCCGGACTAGCGGGGATGGTGGAGATACGCAGTATTTT
CDR3: CASSTRTSGDGGDTQYF

J: TRBJ1-3
D: TRBD1
V: TRBV11-3
size: -
DNA: TGTGCCAGCAGCACCCGGGTTACAGGGGGCTCTGGAAACACCATATATTTT
CDR3: CASSTRVTGGSGNTIYF

J: TRBJ1-3
D: TRBD1
V: TRBV6-6
size: -
DNA: TGTGCCAGCAGTAACTCAGGGGGAGGAAACACCATATATTTT
CDR3: CASSNSGGGNTIYF

J: TRBJ2-3
D: TRBD1
V: TRBV9
size: once
DNA: TGTGCCAGCAGCGTGAACAGGGGGATCACAGATACGCAGTATTTT
CDR3: CASSVNRGITDTQYF

J: TRBJ1-5
D: -
V: TRBV4-1
size: many
DNA: TGCGCCAGCAGCCAAGATTATAATCAGCCCCAGCATTTT
CDR3: CASSQDYNQPQHF

J: TRBJ2-1
D: -
V: TRBV11-3
size: -
DNA: TGTGCCAGCGGAACTAGCCAATACAATGAGCAGTTCTTC
CDR3: CASGTSQYNEQFF

J: TRBJ2-7
D: -
V: TRBV2
size: -
DNA: TGTGCCAGCAGTGAAAGGTATACCTACGAGCAGTACTTC
CDR3: CASSERYTYEQYF

J: TRBJ1-5
D: TRBD1
V: TRBV28
size: -
DNA: TGTGCCAGCCGGACAGGGATATATCAGCCCCAGCATTTT
CDR3: CASRTGIYQPQHF

J: TRBJ2-2
D: -
V: TRBV24-1
size: -
DNA: TGTGCCACCAGTGATTACTTGAGTAGCACCGGGGAGCTGTTTTTT
CDR3: CATSDYLSSTGELFF

J: TRBJ2-7
D: -
V: TRBV28
size: -
DNA: TGTGCCAGCAGTTCCTCCTACGAGCAGTACTTC
CDR3: CASSSSYEQYF

J: TRBJ1-2
D: -
V: TRBV5-5
size: -
DNA: TGTGCCAGCAGCTTGATTCTACTTTCCGCTAACTATGGCTACACCTTC
CDR3: CASSLILLSANYGYTF